Following are 12 T cell receptor beta chains from one sample sequenced in a study of blood T cells in healthy people across ages. A second PCR, run for about 7 to 11 cycles, used a sample-barcoded 5' primer plus a J-beta primer mix. MiXCR, run by TCRdb on the 5' RACE reads, gives a single entry per CDR3 protein. The sample comprises roughly 2 million distinct CDR3 sequences, approximately 50% of which are singletons, and approximately 2% rests with the top ten. Sequencing was done on a sample of blood. Receptor source: a woman in her thirties or forties in good health.

The chain couples TRBV7-9 to TRBJ2-5; 13 bases are a match to TRBD2. With 5 bases clipped from V and 1 base from J, the junction kept 10 bases outside the gene matches. The CDR3 consists of 18 residues. From germline, CDR1 is SEHNR and CDR2 FQNEAQ (reference sequence). CDR3 residues: CASSRTSGGRVTQETQYF. DNA of the CDR3: TGTGCCAGCAGCCGGACTAGCGGGGGCCGAGTCACCCAAGAGACCCAGTACTTC. The full variable domain, completed using reference TRBV7-9 and TRBJ2-5, is DTGVSQNPRHKITKRGQNVTFRCDPISEHNRLYWYRQTLGQGPEFLTYFQNEAQLEKSRLLSDRFSAERPKGSFSTLEIQRTEQGDSAMYLCASSRTSGGRVTQETQYFGPGTRLLVL.

This chain connects TRBV7-2 to TRBJ1-2; TRBD1 might be the D (5 bases). Germline V lookup: CDR1 SGHTA, CDR2 FQGNSA. Trimming pared 5 bases from V and 8 bases from J, leaving 18 bases between. CDR3 size: 14 residues. The CDR3 DNA reads TGTGCCAGCAGCGGGGACTCCCCGGCGGGAGGCTACACCTTC. It encodes CASSGDSPAGGYTF.

This clonotype was observed a few times. The V gene is TRBV20-1, the J gene TRBJ2-7; the D gene is possibly TRBD1 (6 bases). Trimming shortened V by 0 bases and J by 4 bases, and 13 bases separated the two germline ends. Germline V lookup: CDR1 DFQATT, CDR2 SNEGSKA (reference sequence). The CDR3 consists of 14 residues. CDR3 nucleotide sequence: TGCAGTGCTAGAGACGTACAGGGCCCGTACGAGCAGTACTTC. Protein product: CSARDVQGPYEQYF.

The chain links TRBV2 to TRBJ2-7; D is possibly TRBD1 (6 bases). The CDR3 has 14 residues. Germline values: CDR1 SNHLY, CDR2 FYNNEI. Deletions cut 7 bases from V and 3 bases from J, with 16 bases between. CDR3 in amino acids: CASNQQGLSYEQYF. The CDR3 region has the DNA TGTGCCAGCAATCAACAGGGTCTCAGCTACGAGCAGTACTTC.

This clonotype was counted a few times. The J gene is TRBJ2-5, the V gene TRBV3-1; no firm D call. The germline V and J ends were trimmed by 4 bases and 11 bases, with 20 bases remaining between them. In germline, CDR1 is LGHDT, CDR2 YNNKEL (reference sequence). The CDR3 totals 14 residues. This CDR3 is CASSPQRALRKQYF. The CDR3 region has the DNA TGTGCCAGCAGCCCCCAAAGGGCACTACGCAAGCAGTACTTC.

The gene calls are TRBV4-3 and TRBJ2-1; D is ambiguous. The V end was cut by 0 bases, the J end by 5 bases, with 11 bases between. The CDR3 sequence is 15 residues long. Per the germline V gene, CDR1 is LGHNA and CDR2 is YSLEER. The CDR3 protein is CASSQDPLTDNEQFF. The CDR3 DNA follows: TGCGCCAGCAGCCAAGATCCCCTTACTGACAATGAGCAGTTCTTC.

The rearrangement uses TRBV4-3 and TRBJ2-2, with D perhaps TRBD1 or TRBD2 (6 bases each). This CDR3 spans 15 amino acids. V lost 0 bases, J lost 4 bases, and 9 bases lay in between. Germline V CDR1 and CDR2: LGHNA, YSLEER. This CDR3 is CASSQDGGRTGELFF. CDR3 nucleotide sequence: TGCGCCAGCAGCCAAGATGGGGGGCGCACCGGGGAGCTGTTTTTT.

This clonotype was seen more than once but under ten times. V is TRBV20-1 and J is TRBJ2-1; D ambiguous. Trimming took 3 bases from V and 3 from J, leaving 6 bases between them. This CDR3 spans 12 amino acids. Germline CDR1 reads DFQATT; CDR2 reads SNEGSKA (reference sequence). CDR3 protein: CSARSGYNEQFF. CDR3 sequence (DNA): TGCAGTGCTAGGTCGGGCTACAATGAGCAGTTCTTC.

This rearrangement joins TRBV29-1 to TRBJ2-5, with D unresolved. The CDR3 contains 12 residues. Germline V gene data show CDR1 as SQVTM and CDR2 as ANQGSEA. V gave up 2 bases and J gave up 11 bases, with 15 bases separating them. The chain's CDR3 is CSVEIGTGEQYF. For the CDR3, the DNA is TGCAGCGTTGAAATAGGAACCGGTGAGCAGTACTTC.

This chain joins TRBV6-1 and TRBJ2-5; TRBD2 aligns across 8 bases. After removal of 6 bases from V and 5 bases from J, the junction contained 17 bases not matched to a gene. This CDR3 contains 17 residues. The germline V gene encodes CDR1 MNHNS and CDR2 SASEGT. This CDR3 reads CASSKGLVGDLGETQYF. The CDR3 region has the DNA TGTGCCAGCAGCAAGGGACTAGTGGGGGACCTTGGCGAGACCCAGTACTTC.

The table lists this clonotype with a few counts. This chain uses TRBV2 with TRBJ1-1; 8 nucleotides match TRBD1. V lost 5 bases, J lost 2 bases, and 4 bases stayed unmatched. The CDR3 covers 14 residues. Germline V gene lookup returns CDR1 SNHLY and CDR2 FYNNEI. DNA for the CDR3: TGTGCCAGCAGTCGGACAGGGCTTAACACTGAAGCTTTCTTT. Protein product: CASSRTGLNTEAFF.

V and J are TRBV7-9 and TRBJ1-4, with D perhaps matching TRBD1 (5 bases). Germline V CDR1 and CDR2: SEHNR, FQNEAQ (reference sequence). CDR3 length: 16 residues. The ends were cut back, 5 bases at V and 7 bases at J, with 20 bases in the middle. DNA of the CDR3: TGTGCCAGCAGCCCACCTTTGTTGGGGCTAGTTGAAAAACTGTTTTTT. It encodes CASSPPLLGLVEKLFF.